The clone carrying this T cell receptor beta chain showed up just a few times. Its antigen is currently unknown. The CDR3 is 16 amino acids. Per the germline V gene, CDR1 is SGHDT and CDR2 is YYEEEE. Germline trimming cut 4 bases from V and 3 bases from J; bases unmatched to any gene: 8. Here immunoSEQ multiplex PCR was the method, and the copy in TCRdb shows in-frame clones only, minus some. Seen here are tens of thousands of clones, about 88% observed once, and the top ten hold roughly 4.5%. The source of the sample is a study of OX40 agonist ivuxolimab in advanced cancers. On the study more broadly: Of the participants, approximately 40% had some prior anti-PD-1, anti-PD-L1 or anti-CTLA-4 therapy, which was allowed. Whole-study results and caveats: Dose levels from 0.1 to 3.0 mg/kg saw CD4+ and CD8+ blood T cells expand clonally by week 6. Clonal expansion was among the lowest in partial responders at 0.1-3.0 mg/kg, especially CD8+. There were, on average, more expanded clones in CD8+ T cells than in CD4+.

The chain combines TRBV5-6 with TRBJ1-4, with TRBD1 matching over 8 bases. The sample consisted of CD4+ or CD8+ T cells sorted from blood, taken in a trial of the OX40 agonist ivuxolimab. The receptor's source is an adult with an advanced solid tumor such as melanoma, head and neck, liver or kidney cancer. The CDR3 protein is CASSPRQGTANEKLFF. Written as DNA, the CDR3 is TGTGCCAGCAGCCCTAGACAGGGGACCGCTAATGAAAAACTGTTTTTT.